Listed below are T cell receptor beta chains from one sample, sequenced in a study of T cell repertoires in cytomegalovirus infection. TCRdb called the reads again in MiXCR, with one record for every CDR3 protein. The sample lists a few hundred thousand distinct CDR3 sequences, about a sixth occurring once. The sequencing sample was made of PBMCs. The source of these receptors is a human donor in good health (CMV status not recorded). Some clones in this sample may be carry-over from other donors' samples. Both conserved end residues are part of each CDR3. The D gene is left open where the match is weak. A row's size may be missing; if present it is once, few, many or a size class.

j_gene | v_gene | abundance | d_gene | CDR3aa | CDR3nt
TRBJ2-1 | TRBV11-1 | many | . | CASSLVGLRSNEQFF | TGTGCCAGCAGCTTAGTGGGTTTGAGGAGCAATGAGCAGTTCTTC
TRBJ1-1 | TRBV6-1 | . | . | CASRSPFTLRNTEAFF | TGTGCCAGCAGATCGCCTTTTACACTCAGGAACACTGAAGCTTTCTTT
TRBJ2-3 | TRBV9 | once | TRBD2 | CASSLSLAGADTDTQYF | TGTGCCAGCAGCCTTTCACTAGCGGGGGCCGACACAGATACGCAGTATTTT
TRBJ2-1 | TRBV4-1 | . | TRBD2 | CASSLPGGSSGGLKWGNEQFF | TGCGCCAGCAGCCTCCCGGGGGGGTCTAGCGGGGGACTAAAATGGGGGAATGAGCAGTTCTTC
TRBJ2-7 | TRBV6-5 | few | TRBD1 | CASSYDREYEQYF | TGTGCCAGCAGTTATGACAGGGAATACGAGCAGTACTTC
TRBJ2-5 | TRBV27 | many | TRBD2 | CASSPPGLAGQETQYF | TGTGCCAGCAGTCCCCCGGGACTAGCGGGACAAGAGACCCAGTACTTC
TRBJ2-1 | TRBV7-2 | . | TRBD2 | CASSGRGLAGGGNEQFF | TGTGCCAGCAGCGGAAGAGGTCTAGCGGGGGGCGGGAATGAGCAGTTCTTC
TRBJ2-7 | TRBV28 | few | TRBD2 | CASTVGRGFEQYF | TGTGCCAGCACCGTAGGGAGGGGTTTCGAGCAGTACTTC
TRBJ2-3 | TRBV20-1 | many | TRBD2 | CSASGGGAQDTQYF | TGCAGTGCTAGCGGCGGGGGGGCTCAAGATACGCAGTATTTT
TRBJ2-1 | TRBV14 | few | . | CASSQDGNFWSSYNEQFF | TGTGCCAGCAGCCAAGATGGGAATTTCTGGAGCTCCTACAATGAGCAGTTCTTC
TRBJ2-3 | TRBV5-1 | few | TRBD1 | CASSRGQGDTDTQYF | TGCGCCAGCAGCCGGGGACAGGGAGACACAGATACGCAGTATTTT
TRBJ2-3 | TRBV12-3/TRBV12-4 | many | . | CASSPGPTDTQYF | TGTGCCAGCAGCCCCGGCCCCACAGATACGCAGTATTTT
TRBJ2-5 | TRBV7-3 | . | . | CASSPYSGPQETQYF | TGTGCCAGCAGCCCCTATTCCGGACCCCAAGAGACCCAGTACTTC
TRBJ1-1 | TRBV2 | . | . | CASRTFLDTEAFF | TGTGCCAGCAGAACTTTTTTGGACACTGAAGCTTTCTTT
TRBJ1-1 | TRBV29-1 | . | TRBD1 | CSAKPTGGIEAFF | TGCAGCGCCAAGCCGACAGGGGGCATTGAAGCTTTCTTT
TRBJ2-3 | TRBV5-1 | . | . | CASSTATDTQYF | TGCGCCAGTAGTACTGCCACAGATACGCAGTATTTT
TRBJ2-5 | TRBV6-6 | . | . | CASSEGSTSRSLGAQYF | TGTGCCAGCAGTGAGGGATCCACTAGCCGGAGCTTAGGGGCCCAGTACTTC
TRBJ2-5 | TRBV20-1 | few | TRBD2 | CSARDPLAGGQGETQYF | TGCAGTGCTAGAGATCCCCTAGCGGGGGGGCAAGGAGAGACCCAGTACTTC
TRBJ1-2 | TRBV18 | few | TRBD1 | CASSLNRDRDNYGYTF | TGTGCCAGCTCACTCAACCGGGACAGGGATAACTATGGCTACACCTTC
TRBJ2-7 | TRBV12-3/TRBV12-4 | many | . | CASSPDGEPYEQYF | TGTGCCAGCAGTCCAGACGGAGAACCCTACGAGCAGTACTTC
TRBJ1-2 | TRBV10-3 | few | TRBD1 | CAISEAADRGKGYTF | TGTGCCATCAGTGAGGCGGCTGACAGGGGGAAGGGCTACACCTTC
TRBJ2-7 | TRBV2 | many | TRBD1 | CATRQGAGYEQYF | TGTGCCACTCGCCAGGGGGCAGGTTACGAGCAGTACTTC
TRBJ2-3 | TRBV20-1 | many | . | CSARVEGADTQYF | TGCAGTGCTAGAGTGGAGGGTGCAGATACGCAGTATTTT
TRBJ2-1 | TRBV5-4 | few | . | CASSEGGVSGGYNEQFF | TGTGCCAGCAGCGAGGGAGGGGTGTCAGGGGGCTACAATGAGCAGTTCTTC
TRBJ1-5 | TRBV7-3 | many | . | CASSLGPGMGQPQHF | TGTGCCAGCAGCTTGGGCCCCGGGATGGGACAGCCCCAGCATTTT
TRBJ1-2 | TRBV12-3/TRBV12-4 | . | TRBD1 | CASGGKGQDYGYTF | TGTGCCAGCGGAGGAAAAGGACAGGACTATGGCTACACCTTC
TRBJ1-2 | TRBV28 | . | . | CASSLLQGISGYTF | TGTGCCAGCAGTTTATTACAGGGTATCTCTGGCTACACCTTC
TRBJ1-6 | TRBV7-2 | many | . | CASKSSYNSPLHF | TGTGCCAGCAAGAGCTCCTATAATTCACCCCTCCACTTT
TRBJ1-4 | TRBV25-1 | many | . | CASTGGTNEKLFF | TGTGCCAGCACTGGGGGGACTAATGAAAAACTGTTTTTT
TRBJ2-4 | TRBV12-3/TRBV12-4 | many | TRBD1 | CASSNRGNVAKNIQYF | TGTGCCAGCAGCAACAGGGGTAATGTAGCCAAAAACATTCAGTACTTC
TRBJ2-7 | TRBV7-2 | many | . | CASSRDRRSYEQYF | TGTGCCAGCAGCCGAGACCGCCGATCCTACGAGCAGTACTTC
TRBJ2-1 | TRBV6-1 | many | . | CASRKGRDWNNEQFF | TGTGCCAGCAGAAAGGGGCGGGATTGGAACAATGAGCAGTTCTTC
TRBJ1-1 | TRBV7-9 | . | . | CASSLRRDGRNTEAFF | TGTGCCAGCAGCTTACGCCGGGACGGGCGGAACACTGAAGCTTTCTTT
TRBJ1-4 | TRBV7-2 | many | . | CASSPWGRETEKLFF | TGTGCCAGCAGTCCCTGGGGCAGGGAAACTGAAAAACTGTTTTTT
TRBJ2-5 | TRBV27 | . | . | CASSLSRVPQETQYF | TGTGCCAGCAGTTTATCCCGGGTCCCGCAAGAGACCCAGTACTTC
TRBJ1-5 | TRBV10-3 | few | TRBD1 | CATRQTGPSNQPQHF | TGTGCCACGCGTCAGACAGGGCCGAGCAATCAGCCCCAGCATTTT
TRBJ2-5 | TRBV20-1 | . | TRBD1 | CSVVEGAQETQYF | TGCAGTGTAGTTGAGGGGGCCCAAGAGACCCAGTACTTC
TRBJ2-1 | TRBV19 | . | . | CASRGPGRLGEQFF | TGTGCCAGTAGGGGTCCAGGTAGATTGGGTGAGCAGTTCTTC
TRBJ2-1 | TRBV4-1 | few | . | CASSQDGIPLAYNEQFF | TGCGCCAGCAGCCAAGATGGCATCCCCTTGGCGTACAATGAGCAGTTCTTC
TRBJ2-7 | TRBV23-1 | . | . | CASMGTTDYEQYF | TGCGCCAGCATGGGGACAACCGACTACGAGCAGTACTTC
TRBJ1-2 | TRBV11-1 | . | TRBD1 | CASSYLTGANYGYTF | TGTGCCAGCAGCTACCTGACAGGGGCGAACTATGGCTACACCTTC
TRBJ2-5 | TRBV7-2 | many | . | CASSLAPIGETQYF | TGTGCCAGCAGCTTAGCGCCAATTGGGGAGACCCAGTACTTC
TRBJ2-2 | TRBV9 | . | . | CASSFLGEGDTGELFF | TGTGCCAGCAGCTTCTTGGGTGAGGGAGACACCGGGGAGCTGTTTTTT
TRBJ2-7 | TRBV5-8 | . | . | CASSFAGEQYF | TGTGCCAGCAGTTTTGCGGGGGAGCAGTACTTC
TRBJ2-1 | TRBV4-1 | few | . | CASSQLLEDNNEQFF | TGCGCCAGCAGCCAACTACTAGAGGACAACAATGAGCAGTTCTTC
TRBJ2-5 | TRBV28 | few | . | CASQRETQYF | TGTGCCAGCCAAAGGGAGACCCAGTACTTC
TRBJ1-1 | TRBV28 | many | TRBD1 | CASSPPGTGDTEAFF | TGTGCCAGCAGTCCCCCCGGGACAGGGGACACTGAAGCTTTCTTT